Shown below are 27 T cell receptor beta chains from a single sample sequenced in a study of a mutant IDH1 vaccine in newly diagnosed glioma (TCRdb year 2021). The time point label, read with the paper, signifies: baseline, week 1 (first vaccination visit). The meaning of the sample's treatment or condition label: pre-vaccination baseline after standard-of-care therapy. Library preparation used the immunoSEQ multiplex PCR assay. TCRdb mirrors the immuneACCESS table, restricted to in-frame sequences. Some clones are absent from its copies; in checked studies, under half trace to an unresolved V gene, and the reason for the others is unknown. The sample records about 67,000 clones, about four fifths of which are singletons. The ten largest clonotypes hold 4.6% of the sample. Sequences were derived from peripheral blood mononuclear cells (PBMCs), sampled from a glioma patient treated with radiotherapy, temozolomide or both. The receptors come from a woman aged 18 to 35 with glioma. Some clones in this sample may be carry-over from other donors' samples.

The V gene is TRBV7-9, the J gene TRBJ2-5, with 7 nucleotides matching TRBD2. From germline, CDR1 is SEHNR and CDR2 FQNEAQ (reference sequence). The length of the CDR3 is 16 residues. Trimming removed 2 bases from V and 5 bases from J; junction bases left unmatched: 11. For the CDR3, the DNA is TGTGCCAGCAGCTTACTTGGGAGGGCAGCTCGGGAGACCCAGTACTTC. Its protein product is CASSLLGRAARETQYF.

This clone was recorded once. The V call is TRBV30, the J call TRBJ1-1; tentatively, D is TRBD1 (5 bases). Germline assignment: CDR1 GTSNPN and CDR2 SVGIG (reference sequence). The V and J ends lost 0 bases and 3 bases respectively, with 11 bases between them. CDR3 length: 14 residues. The CDR3 region is CAWSVRAGDTEAFF. The CDR3 region has the DNA TGTGCCTGGAGTGTTCGGGCGGGGGACACTGAAGCTTTCTTT.

This chain joins TRBV4-2 and TRBJ2-7, with 8 bases matching TRBD2. Trimming took 1 base from V and 5 from J; bases not matched to a gene: 13. CDR1 is LGHNA, CDR2 YNFKEQ, per germline. This CDR3 contains 17 residues. Here the CDR3 reads CASSQVGGSGRGNEQYF. In DNA form, the CDR3 reads TGTGCCAGCAGCCAAGTGGGAGGGAGCGGGAGAGGCAACGAGCAGTACTTC.

The chain is built from TRBV4-1 and TRBJ2-2; D not certain. Trimming pared 3 bases from V and 14 bases from J, leaving 22 bases between. This CDR3 spans 15 amino acids. Germline CDR1 and CDR2: MGHRA and YSYEKL. The CDR3 nucleotides are TGCGCCAGCAGCCAGTTATTTACGGCTGAAGGGAAACTGTTTTTT. Translated: CASSQLFTAEGKLFF.

The chain carries TRBV14 and TRBJ1-2; a weak D match, TRBD1 (5 bases). V lost 0 bases and J lost 0, with 11 bases in between. The germline V gene has CDR1 SGHDN and CDR2 FVKESK. The CDR3 is made up of 16 amino acids. The CDR3 region is CASSQDQATANYGYTF. The CDR3 DNA is TGTGCCAGCAGCCAAGACCAGGCGACAGCTAACTATGGCTACACCTTC. Full variable domain (rest looked up from reference TRBV14 and TRBJ1-2): EAGVTQFPSHSVIEKGQTVTLRCDPISGHDNLYWYRRVMGKEIKFLLHFVKESKQDESGMPNNRFLAERTGGTYSTLKVQPAELEDSGVYFCASSQDQATANYGYTFGSGTRLTVV.

CDR3 sequence (DNA): TGTGCCAGCAGTTTATATCCAGGGGGGGCCGGGGAGCTGTTTTTT. Amino acid sequence: CASSLYPGGAGELFF. The rearrangement uses TRBV27 and TRBJ2-2; D could derive from TRBD1 or TRBD2 (7 bases each). The CDR3 length is 15 residues. V lost 1 base, J lost 6 bases, and 12 bases lay in between. Germline CDR1 and CDR2: MNHEY and SMNVEV (reference sequence).

This clone was picked up a small number of times. The chain links TRBV25-1 to TRBJ2-5; D gene ambiguous. The V gene lost 3 bases and the J gene lost 5 bases, with 13 bases spanning the gap. The CDR3 is 14 amino acids. The germline CDR1 and CDR2 sequences are MGHDK and SYGVNS. For the CDR3, the DNA is TGTGCCAGCAGTGAGATGGACGGTCGGGAGACCCAGTACTTC. This gives the protein CASSEMDGRETQYF. Based on the CDR3 plus reference TRBV25-1 and TRBJ2-5, the full variable domain is EADIYQTPRYLVIGTGKKITLECSQTMGHDKMYWYQQDPGMELHLIHYSYGVNSTEKGDLSSESTVSRIRTEHFPLTLESARPSHTSQYLCASSEMDGRETQYFGPGTRLLVL.

The chain employs TRBV11-2 and TRBJ2-7; D gene ambiguous. V lost 5 bases, J lost 0 bases, and 17 bases lay in between. The CDR3 extends over 16 amino acids. Germline assignment: CDR1 SGHAT and CDR2 FQNNGV. The CDR3 spells CASSPIGKGSSYEQYF. The CDR3 DNA reads as TGTGCCAGCAGCCCGATAGGGAAGGGTAGCTCCTACGAGCAGTACTTC.

This chain uses TRBV20-1 with TRBJ1-1; 9 bases fit TRBD1. Germline trimming cut 5 bases from V and 11 bases from J; bases unmatched to any gene: 6. CDR1 DFQATT and CDR2 SNEGSKA come from the germline V gene (reference sequence). The CDR3 extends over 11 amino acids. The CDR3 loop reads CSAWDRAVAFF. CDR3 sequence (DNA): TGCAGTGCTTGGGACAGGGCTGTTGCTTTCTTT.

The V gene is TRBV15, the J gene TRBJ2-2; D not certain. Trimming removed 1 base at V and 0 bases at J, with 3 bases between. The CDR3 is 14 residues long. Germline V gene lookup returns CDR1 LNHNV and CDR2 YYDKDF (reference sequence). CDR3 nucleotides: TGTGCCACCAGCAGAGGGACGAACACCGGGGAGCTGTTTTTT. This sequence encodes CATSRGTNTGELFF.

The CDR3 reads CASSWDVSEQYF. The CDR3 region has the DNA TGTGCCAGCAGCTGGGACGTAAGCGAGCAGTACTTC. The chain joins TRBV5-6 to TRBJ2-7; tentatively, D is TRBD1 or TRBD2 (5 bases each). There are 12 residues in the CDR3. V lost 3 bases and J lost 6, with 10 bases in between. Germline CDR1 is SGHDT and CDR2 is YYEEEE.

This clone was seen only once. The rearrangement uses TRBV6-4 and TRBJ1-1; 9 nucleotides agree with TRBD1. J was trimmed by 4 bases and V by 5 bases; bases with no gene match: 8. This CDR3 comprises 15 residues. In germline, CDR1 is MRHNA, CDR2 SNTAGT. The CDR3, as DNA: TGTGCCAGCAGTCCTGACAGGGGGGATAGCACTGAAGCTTTCTTT. Translated, it gives CASSPDRGDSTEAFF.

The chain couples TRBV19 to TRBJ1-6; tentative D call: TRBD1 (6 bases). The CDR3 contains 15 residues. Germline V gene data show CDR1 as LNHDA and CDR2 as SQIVND (reference sequence). Trimming shortened V by 5 bases and J by 10 bases, and 18 bases separated the two germline ends. CDR3 loop: CASSSGQLIRSPLHF. The CDR3 coding sequence is TGTGCCAGTAGTTCTGGACAGTTAATACGGTCACCCCTCCACTTT.

The chain uses TRBV18 and TRBJ2-2; D is uncertain. V dropped 2 bases and J dropped 4 bases, with 5 bases sitting between them. The CDR3 loop spans 13 amino acids. Germline V gene lookup returns CDR1 KGHSH and CDR2 LQKENI. The DNA for the CDR3 is TGTGCCAGCTCACCAGGGGTCACCGGGGAGCTGTTTTTT. Translating gives CASSPGVTGELFF.

The chain links TRBV29-1 to TRBJ1-2; D is undetermined. This CDR3 is 14 amino acids long. From germline, CDR1 is SQVTM and CDR2 ANQGSEA. Trimming left V 1 base short and J 3 bases short, with 12 bases between. The CDR3 spells CSVEGHLEDYGYTF. CDR3 DNA sequence: TGCAGCGTTGAAGGGCACCTAGAGGACTATGGCTACACCTTC.

CDR3 bases: TGTGCCAGCAGCTTAGCGGCTCTAGCGGGGGATCTTGCGAAAAACATTCAGTACTTC. Translation: CASSLAALAGDLAKNIQYF. The chain uses TRBV7-8 and TRBJ2-4; 10 bases are a match to TRBD2. CDR1 and CDR2 (germline): SGHVS, FQNEAQ. The junction had 12 bases not matched to a gene; V was cut back by 0 bases and J by 4 bases. The CDR3 is 19 amino acids. Using reference TRBV7-8 and TRBJ2-4 for the parts outside the CDR3, the full variable domain is GAGVSQSPRYKVAKRGQDVALRCDPISGHVSLFWYQQALGQGPEFLTYFQNEAQLDKSGLPSDRFFAERPEGSVSTLKIQRTQQEDSAVYLCASSLAALAGDLAKNIQYFGAGTRLSVL.

This clone has only a few counts. Written as DNA, the CDR3 is TGCAGCGTTGGTGGGACAGGGAACGCTTACACTGAAGCTTTCTTT. This translates into CSVGGTGNAYTEAFF. The V call is TRBV29-1, the J call TRBJ1-1; 9 bases align to TRBD1. The CDR3 runs to 15 residues. V gave up 4 bases and J gave up 3 bases; unmatched junction bases: 9. The germline CDR1 and CDR2 sequences are SQVTM and ANQGSEA.

The chain links TRBV2 to TRBJ2-1; 7 nucleotides align to TRBD2. J lost 3 bases, V lost 6 bases, and 8 bases had no gene match. CDR3 length: 15 residues. In germline, CDR1 is SNHLY, CDR2 FYNNEI. The CDR3 protein is CASSVWGGDYNEQFF. CDR3 DNA sequence: TGTGCCAGCAGCGTTTGGGGGGGGGACTACAATGAGCAGTTCTTC.

The chain couples TRBV7-9 to TRBJ2-2; possible D gene TRBD2, 5 bases. CDR1 SEHNR and CDR2 FQNEAQ come from the germline V gene (reference sequence). The CDR3 has 16 amino acids. The germline V and J ends were trimmed by 5 bases and 1 base, with 14 bases remaining between them. The CDR3 DNA reads as TGTGCCAGCAGCGGAACGGGAACGGGGAACACCGGGGAGCTGTTTTTT. Encoded protein: CASSGTGTGNTGELFF.

The chain couples TRBV6-6 to TRBJ1-3; no definite D call. The CDR3 spans 15 residues. Germline CDR1 and CDR2: MNHNY and SVGAGI (reference sequence). The germline V and J ends were trimmed by 4 bases and 0 bases, with 10 bases remaining between them. The CDR3, as DNA: TGTGCCAGCAGTTTAAACACTTACTCTGGAAACACCATATATTTT. Translation gives CASSLNTYSGNTIYF.

J is TRBJ2-7 and V is TRBV6-5, with 7 bases matching TRBD1. This CDR3 has 14 amino acids. V lost 0 bases to trimming and J lost 6 bases; unmatched junction nucleotides: 5. CDR1 and CDR2 from the germline V gene are MNHEY and SVGAGI. Here the CDR3 reads CASSYSGGYGEQYF. The CDR3 region has the DNA TGTGCCAGCAGTTACTCAGGGGGCTACGGCGAGCAGTACTTC.

This sequence joins TRBV19 and TRBJ2-7, with unresolved D. The ends were cut back, 4 bases at V and 6 bases at J, with 13 bases in the middle. The CDR3 extends over 13 amino acids. Germline CDR1 reads LNHDA; CDR2 reads SQIVND (reference sequence). The CDR3 is CASSTAGRSEQYF. CDR3 coding DNA: TGTGCCAGTAGTACGGCCGGAAGGAGCGAGCAGTACTTC. Full variable domain (missing parts from reference TRBV19 and TRBJ2-7): DGGITQSPKYLFRKEGQNVTLSCEQNLNHDAMYWYRQDPGQGLRLIYYSQIVNDFQKGDIAEGYSVSREKKESFPLTVTSAQKNPTAFYLCASSTAGRSEQYFGPGTRLTVT.

The chain uses TRBV18 and TRBJ2-1, with TRBD1 identical over 10 bases. Looked up from germline, CDR1 is KGHSH and CDR2 is LQKENI. V lost 6 bases, J lost 4 bases, and 15 bases stayed unmatched. The CDR3 totals 18 residues. In DNA form, the CDR3 reads TGTGCCAGCTCGCAACGGACTGACAGGGGGCGCAGATACAATGAGCAGTTCTTC. It translates to CASSQRTDRGRRYNEQFF.

The table lists this clone with a few counts. V gene TRBV19 combines with J gene TRBJ2-5; 8 nucleotides match TRBD1. CDR3 size: 14 residues. V shed 5 bases, J shed 2 bases, and the junction held 4 bases outside the gene matches. CDR1 LNHDA and CDR2 SQIVND come from the germline V gene (reference sequence). The CDR3 spells CASSLDRAQETQYF. The CDR3 DNA reads as TGTGCCAGTAGTTTGGACAGGGCGCAAGAGACCCAGTACTTC.

This clone has only one observation. This chain uses TRBV5-1 with TRBJ1-5; possibly TRBD1 for D (6 bases). The CDR3 is made up of 14 amino acids. Trimming pared 0 bases from V and 6 bases from J, leaving 10 bases between. Germline loops: CDR1 SGHRS, CDR2 YFSETQ. Here the CDR3 reads CASSLGGAGQPQHF. The DNA for the CDR3 is TGCGCCAGCAGCTTGGGGGGGGCGGGTCAGCCCCAGCATTTT.

The V and J genes are TRBV27 and TRBJ2-1; the D gene is possibly TRBD1 (5 bases). The CDR3 extends over 15 amino acids. Germline lookup yields CDR1 MNHEY and CDR2 SMNVEV (reference sequence). Trimming left V 5 bases short and J 0 bases short, with 11 bases between. CDR3 bases: TGTGCCAGCAGTGACAGACGGAACTCCTACAATGAGCAGTTCTTC. It is translated as CASSDRRNSYNEQFF.

The chain uses TRBV14 and TRBJ2-4; 7 bases align to TRBD2. CDR1 is SGHDN, CDR2 FVKESK, per germline. The J segment lost 5 bases and the V segment lost 5 bases, leaving 6 bases of the junction unmatched. The CDR3 is 14 amino acids. CDR3 amino acids: CASSKRGSQNIQYF. CDR3 nucleotides: TGTGCCAGCAGCAAGCGGGGTTCCCAAAACATTCAGTACTTC.